This T cell receptor (beta chain) was identified in a study of blood T cell repertoires in COVID-19. Study-level information: Acute and convalescent COVID-19 samples came from the United States, Italy and Spain. Sources were T cells, B-cell-depleted T cells, or PBMCs; the material itself was cDNA or gDNA.

As handled by the study authors: Estimation of nucleated cell counts relied on the amplification of reference gene primers. Sequenced by immunoSEQ multiplex PCR; TCRdb stores in-frame clones only, minus some. The DNA was the basis for D and trimming; V, J and clone size are from that table. Here the sample spans about 230,000 clones, about 83% being singletons. Those enrolled in Seattle joined during active infection and were followed longitudinally afterward. Trimming cost V 6 bases and J 1 base, with 9 bases left between them. CDR3 length equals 13 residues. Germline lookup yields CDR1 MGHRA and CDR2 YSYEKL.

The source is a woman in her 30s with COVID-19, enrolled during active disease. The sample consisted of peripheral blood. The chain uses TRBV4-1 and TRBJ2-5; TRBD1 might be the D (5 bases). The CDR3 loop is CASSLQAQETQYF. DNA for the CDR3: TGCGCCAGCAGTCTACAGGCCCAAGAGACCCAGTACTTC.